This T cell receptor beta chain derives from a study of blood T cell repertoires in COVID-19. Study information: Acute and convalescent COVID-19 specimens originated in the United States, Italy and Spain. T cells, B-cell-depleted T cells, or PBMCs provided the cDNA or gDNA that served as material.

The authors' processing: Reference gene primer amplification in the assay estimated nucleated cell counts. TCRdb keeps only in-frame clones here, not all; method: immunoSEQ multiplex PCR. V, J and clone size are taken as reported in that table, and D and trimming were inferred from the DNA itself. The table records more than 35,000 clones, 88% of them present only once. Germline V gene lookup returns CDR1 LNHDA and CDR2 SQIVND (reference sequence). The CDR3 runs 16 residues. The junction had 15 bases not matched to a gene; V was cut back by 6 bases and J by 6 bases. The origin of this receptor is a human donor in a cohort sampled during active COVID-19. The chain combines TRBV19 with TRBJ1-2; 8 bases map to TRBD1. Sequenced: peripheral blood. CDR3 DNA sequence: TGTGCCAGTAGCCAAGGGGCCGGACAGGGATTGGATGGCTACACCTTC. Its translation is CASSQGAGQGLDGYTF.